One sample yielded the 27 T cell receptor beta chains listed below, sequenced in a study of identical twins. TCRdb independently ran MiXCR on the 5' RACE reads; one entry per CDR3 protein. The sample records hundreds of thousands of distinct CDR3 sequences, roughly 7.2% being singletons. These records were also assigned to another study, of yellow fever vaccine responses in identical twins.

Sequencing input: PBMCs. The receptor set was obtained from a young woman in good health.

This clonotype was recorded at least ten times. This chain connects TRBV5-1 to TRBJ2-7, with D tentatively TRBD1 or TRBD2 (5 bases each). CDR1 is SGHRS, CDR2 YFSETQ, per germline. The germline V and J ends were trimmed by 3 bases and 3 bases, with 13 bases remaining between them. The CDR3 is made up of 14 amino acids. The CDR3: CASSSRGDGYEQYF. As DNA, the CDR3 is TGCGCCAGCAGCTCCCGTGGGGACGGCTACGAGCAGTACTTC.

This chain joins TRBV6-1 and TRBJ2-7, with D perhaps TRBD2 (5 bases). The germline CDR1 and CDR2 sequences are MNHNS and SASEGT. Trimming pared 5 bases from V and 1 base from J, leaving 15 bases between. The CDR3 spans 15 residues. The CDR3 DNA reads as TGTGCCAGCAGTCGGGGTCGGCCGGGATCCTACGAGCAGTACTTC. Its protein product is CASSRGRPGSYEQYF.

This clonotype occurred a few times. The chain couples TRBV5-1 to TRBJ2-7; 7 bases match TRBD1. Per germline, CDR1 SGHRS and CDR2 YFSETQ. The trim removed 3 bases at V and 3 bases at J, leaving 3 bases unmatched. The length of the CDR3 is 13 residues. The CDR3 protein is CASSSRTGYEQYF. The CDR3 nucleotides read TGCGCCAGCAGCTCACGGACAGGCTACGAGCAGTACTTC.

The chain carries TRBV11-2 and TRBJ2-7, with D possibly being TRBD1 (6 bases). CDR1 and CDR2 from the germline V gene are SGHAT and FQNNGV. This CDR3 region has 15 residues. V was trimmed by 4 bases and J by 7 bases, leaving 20 bases between them. CDR3 sequence: CASSSQGWGHKEQYF. In nucleotides, the CDR3 is TGTGCCAGCAGCTCGCAGGGCTGGGGACATAAGGAGCAGTACTTC.

This clonotype was detected many times. The rearrangement joins TRBV12-3 or TRBV12-4 to TRBJ1-5; 10 nucleotides align to TRBD1. V shed 6 bases, J shed 2 bases, and the junction held 10 bases outside the gene matches. The CDR3 runs 17 residues. In nucleotides, the CDR3 is TGTGCCAGCAGCCAAAGACAGGGGGCGGGAGGCAATCAGCCCCAGCATTTT. Amino acid sequence: CASSQRQGAGGNQPQHF.

The chain employs TRBV12-3 or TRBV12-4 and TRBJ2-3; D assignment may be TRBD1 or TRBD2 (6 bases each). CDR3 length equals 13 residues. Trimming removed 3 bases at V and 6 bases at J, with 10 bases between. As DNA, the CDR3 is TGTGCCAGCAGTTTGGGGGGCCAGGATACGCAGTATTTT. It specifies CASSLGGQDTQYF.

The chain employs TRBV29-1 and TRBJ2-3, with a possible D match to TRBD2 (6 bases). The CDR3 loop spans 13 amino acids. Germline V CDR1 and CDR2: SQVTM, ANQGSEA. Trimming removed 3 bases from V and 5 bases from J, with 12 bases in between. CDR3 nucleotide sequence: TGCAGCGTTGAGGGCCCCGGGGGAGATACGCAGTATTTT. It encodes CSVEGPGGDTQYF.

This clonotype appeared many times. CDR3 protein: CASSSLPGLASDEQFF. CDR3 DNA: TGTGCCAGCAGCTCGCTTCCGGGACTAGCGTCGGATGAGCAGTTCTTC. This sequence joins TRBV11-2 and TRBJ2-1; 10 bases align to TRBD2. The CDR3 loop spans 16 amino acids. CDR1 is SGHAT and CDR2 is FQNNGV in the germline V gene. V was clipped by 4 bases and J by 8 bases; unmatched bases: 11.

The rearrangement links TRBV3-1 to TRBJ2-5; D is undetermined. Deletions cut 3 bases from V and 2 bases from J, with 13 bases between. Germline V gene lookup returns CDR1 LGHDT and CDR2 YNNKEL (reference sequence). The CDR3 is 15 amino acids. CDR3 DNA sequence: TGTGCCAGCAGCCATCGAACGGGTTATCAAGAGACCCAGTACTTC. This gives the protein CASSHRTGYQETQYF.

This chain uses TRBV7-2 with TRBJ2-7, with TRBD2 identical over 12 bases. Germline V CDR1 and CDR2: SGHTA, FQGNSA. This CDR3 has 15 residues. With 5 bases clipped from V and 3 bases from J, the junction kept 5 bases outside the gene matches. The CDR3 coding sequence is TGTGCCAGCAGCCGGGGACTAGCGGGTTACTACGAGCAGTACTTC. It yields the protein CASSRGLAGYYEQYF.

The V call is TRBV24-1, the J call TRBJ2-3, with D possibly being TRBD2 (7 bases). From germline, CDR1 is KGHDR and CDR2 SFDVKD. The V end was cut by 1 base, the J end by 7 bases, with 17 bases between. This CDR3 region has 16 residues. Here the CDR3 reads CATSDFRGGVTNTQYF. The CDR3 DNA is TGTGCCACCAGTGATTTCAGGGGAGGGGTCACCAATACGCAGTATTTT.

There are many counts of this clonotype. The rearrangement links TRBV25-1 to TRBJ2-2; 10 bases align to TRBD1. The ends lost 5 bases at V and 5 bases at J; junction bases unmatched: 5. Germline loops: CDR1 MGHDK, CDR2 SYGVNS. This CDR3 region has 15 residues. The CDR3 here is CASSPRDRGTGELFF. In DNA, the CDR3 is TGTGCCAGCAGTCCCCGGGACAGGGGTACCGGGGAGCTGTTTTTT.

In its sample, this clonotype was seen many times. The chain links TRBV20-1 to TRBJ2-1, with 7 bases matching TRBD2. The V gene end was trimmed by 0 bases and the J gene end by 2 bases; junction bases not matched to a gene: 10. The germline CDR1 and CDR2 sequences are DFQATT and SNEGSKA (reference sequence). There are 17 residues in the CDR3. CDR3 residues: CSARDLASGLTYNEQFF. CDR3 DNA: TGCAGTGCTAGAGATCTGGCTAGCGGACTTACCTACAATGAGCAGTTCTTC.

This clonotype was recorded at least ten times. The V call is TRBV2, the J call TRBJ2-3; D not certain. The CDR3 runs 14 residues. The V gene lost 5 bases and the J gene lost 0 bases, with 9 bases spanning the gap. Germline CDR1 is SNHLY and CDR2 is FYNNEI. The CDR3 loop is CASSPSPSTDTQYF. In DNA form, the CDR3 reads TGTGCCAGCAGTCCCTCTCCTAGCACAGATACGCAGTATTTT.

This clonotype has a count of ten or more. The genes are TRBV12-3 or TRBV12-4 and TRBJ1-4; 9 nucleotides agree with TRBD1. V dropped 6 bases and J dropped 7; count of bases not matched to a gene: 3. The CDR3 runs to 13 residues. This CDR3 is CASRDRGSEKLFF. The CDR3 bases are TGTGCCAGCAGGGACAGGGGTAGTGAAAAACTGTTTTTT.

This clonotype was seen ten or more times. The chain recombines TRBV12-3 or TRBV12-4 with TRBJ2-7; D ambiguous. The V end lost 3 bases, the J end lost 0 bases, and 15 bases lay between the germline ends. CDR3 size: 16 residues. The CDR3 sequence: CASSFNWRSNSYEQYF. In DNA form, the CDR3 reads TGTGCCAGCAGTTTTAATTGGCGGAGTAACTCCTACGAGCAGTACTTC.

The gene calls are TRBV29-1 and TRBJ2-4; 10 nucleotides align to TRBD2. This CDR3 region has 15 residues. Losses at the gene ends were 0 bases for V and 7 bases for J; bases not matched to a gene: 6. CDR1 is SQVTM, CDR2 ANQGSEA, per germline. The CDR3 bases are TGCAGCGTTGAAGACTCAGGACTAGCGGCGAACATTCAGTACTTC. It specifies CSVEDSGLAANIQYF. Full variable domain (missing parts from reference TRBV29-1 and TRBJ2-4): SAVISQKPSRDICQRGTSLTIQCQVDSQVTMMFWYRQQPGQSLTLIATANQGSEATYESGFVIDKFPISRPNLTFSTLTVSNMSPEDSSIYLCSVEDSGLAANIQYFGAGTRLSVL.

This clonotype was seen at least ten times. V usage is TRBV5-1 and J usage is TRBJ1-1; 7 bases fit TRBD1. The CDR3 loop spans 14 amino acids. Germline V CDR1 and CDR2: SGHRS, YFSETQ. With 7 bases clipped from V and 4 bases from J, the junction kept 10 bases outside the gene matches. CDR3 in DNA: TGCGCCAGCGATACGACAGGGTTGGGCACTGAAGCTTTCTTT. Protein product: CASDTTGLGTEAFF.

This clonotype was seen more than once but under ten times. The chain has TRBV5-6 and TRBJ2-3, with a tentative D call TRBD1 (6 bases). V was pared by 3 bases and J by 7 bases, with 15 bases between. Germline CDR1 reads SGHDT; CDR2 reads YYEEEE. The CDR3 runs to 14 residues. For the CDR3, the DNA is TGTGCCAGCAGCTCTCCGGGACAAGTAAATACGCAGTATTTT. It translates to CASSSPGQVNTQYF.

The rearrangement links TRBV3-1 to TRBJ2-3; D is perhaps TRBD1 (7 bases). This CDR3 contains 15 residues. Trimming removed 4 bases at V and 6 bases at J, with 17 bases between. Germline CDR1 is LGHDT and CDR2 is YNNKEL (reference sequence). CDR3 protein: CASSPTPGGTDTQYF. CDR3 nucleotides: TGTGCCAGCAGCCCCACCCCAGGGGGGACGGATACGCAGTATTTT.

This clonotype was recorded at least ten times. The chain employs TRBV3-1 and TRBJ2-5; possible D gene TRBD2, 5 bases. The CDR3 runs 16 residues. Germline-derived CDR1 and CDR2 are LGHDT and YNNKEL (reference sequence). The V and J ends lost 3 bases and 4 bases respectively, with 18 bases between them. Written as DNA, the CDR3 is TGTGCCAGCAGCCAGGATAGCCCAGCGGTTGGAGAGACCCAGTACTTC. Translated, it gives CASSQDSPAVGETQYF.

This clonotype was recorded a few times. The V gene is TRBV7-6, the J gene TRBJ2-1; D is perhaps TRBD1 or TRBD2 (5 bases each). Looked up from germline, CDR1 is SGHVS and CDR2 is FNYEAQ. The CDR3 totals 15 residues. V lost 1 base to trimming and J lost 4 bases, with 11 bases between them. Here the CDR3 reads CASSLEGSAYNEQFF. CDR3 DNA: TGTGCCAGCAGCTTAGAGGGGAGTGCTTACAATGAGCAGTTCTTC.

The CDR3 region is CASSQTEGSNEQFF. The DNA of the CDR3 is TGTGCCAGCAGCCAGACAGAGGGGTCCAATGAGCAGTTCTTC. The gene calls are TRBV3-1 and TRBJ2-1; D possibly uses TRBD1 or TRBD2 (5 bases each). Trimming removed 3 bases from V and 6 bases from J, with 12 bases in between. In germline, CDR1 is LGHDT, CDR2 YNNKEL (reference sequence). The CDR3 sequence is 14 residues long.

The CDR3 region has the DNA TGCAGTGCTAGGCGACAGGGCGACTACGAGCAGTACTTC. Residues: CSARRQGDYEQYF. The chain uses TRBV20-1 and TRBJ2-7; 7 nucleotides align to TRBD1. In germline, CDR1 is DFQATT, CDR2 SNEGSKA (reference sequence). The junction had 5 bases not matched to a gene; V was cut back by 3 bases and J by 3 bases. This CDR3 has 13 amino acids.

This chain joins TRBV7-2 and TRBJ1-2; D gene unclear. The CDR3 spans 14 residues. V was cut by 1 base and J by 7 bases, with 13 bases left in between. Germline CDR1 is SGHTA and CDR2 is FQGNSA. In DNA form, the CDR3 reads TGTGCCAGCAGCTTAGGGACTCTGGGCAGTGGCTACACCTTC. Translation: CASSLGTLGSGYTF.

The table lists this clonotype with many counts. The genes are TRBV5-1 and TRBJ2-2, with 7 bases fitting TRBD2. CDR1 is SGHRS and CDR2 is YFSETQ in the germline V gene. The CDR3 loop spans 15 amino acids. V was pared by 5 bases and J by 1 base, with 5 bases of the junction left unmatched. The CDR3: CASRQSGMNTGELFF. Written as DNA, the CDR3 is TGCGCCAGCAGACAGAGCGGGATGAACACCGGGGAGCTGTTTTTT.

This chain connects TRBV6-6 to TRBJ1-2; D remains unclear. The CDR3 is made up of 13 amino acids. Looked up from germline, CDR1 is MNHNY and CDR2 is SVGAGI (reference sequence). V was shortened by 0 bases and J by 6 bases, with 8 bases between the two germline ends. This chain's CDR3 is CASSYSWRDGYTF. DNA of the CDR3: TGTGCCAGCAGTTACTCGTGGAGGGATGGCTACACCTTC.